This T cell receptor beta chain was recovered during a study of blood T cell repertoires in COVID-19. TCRdb's table, derived via immunoSEQ multiplex PCR, lists solely in-frame clones and lacks some. The data hold around 170,000 clones, with about 91% observed a single time. The V gene's germline CDR1 is MNHEY and CDR2 SVGAGI. Trimming cost V 6 bases and J 5 bases, with 13 bases left between them. CDR3 length: 13 amino acids. The sequence derives from a woman aged 25 to 45 with acute or convalescent COVID-19. This sequence joins TRBV6-5 and TRBJ1-1; D gene ambiguous. Specimen: peripheral blood. The CDR3 nucleotides read TGTGCCAGCAGCCGAGAGGGTATAACTGAAGCTTTCTTT. This gives the protein CASSREGITEAFF.